The 15 T cell receptor beta chains below all came from one sample that was sequenced in a study of blood T cells in healthy people across ages. Combining a sample-barcoded 5' primer with a J-beta primer mix, a second PCR ran for roughly 7 to 12 cycles. TCRdb re-derived calls from the 5' RACE reads in MiXCR, one entry per CDR3 protein. The data hold approximately 880,000 distinct CDR3 sequences, with 45% to 50% observed a single time. The specimen was blood. The receptors here all came from a man aged 30 to 45 in good health.

The genes are TRBV12-3 or TRBV12-4 and TRBJ2-7; 13 bases align to TRBD2. The CDR3 loop spans 15 amino acids. The junction had 3 bases not matched to a gene; V was cut back by 5 bases and J by 2 bases. The CDR3 is CASSMGLAGPYEQYF. In DNA, the CDR3 is TGTGCCAGCAGTATGGGACTAGCGGGGCCCTACGAGCAGTACTTC.

V gene TRBV9 combines with J gene TRBJ2-1; no clear D. The CDR3 has 13 amino acids. CDR1 is SGDLS, CDR2 YYNGEE, per germline. V was pared by 0 bases and J by 12 bases, with 13 bases between. CDR3 sequence: CASSVVPDHGQFF. The DNA of the CDR3 is TGTGCCAGCAGCGTAGTTCCCGACCATGGGCAGTTCTTC.

The rearrangement joins TRBV20-1 to TRBJ1-2, with a weak D call TRBD1 (5 bases). V lost 7 bases and J lost 2, with 14 bases in between. The CDR3 covers 13 residues. CDR1 is DFQATT, CDR2 SNEGSKA, per germline (reference sequence). The CDR3 loop is CSVSGTANYGYTF. The CDR3 nucleotides are TGCAGTGTTTCGGGGACGGCCAACTATGGCTACACCTTC.

The CDR3 DNA reads TGTGCCAGCAGCGCCGGACTAGCCACCTACGAGCGGTACTTC. It is translated as CASSAGLATYERYF. The gene calls are TRBV9 and TRBJ2-4; the match to TRBD2 covers 8 bases. The CDR3 sequence is 14 residues long. Germline trimming cut 3 bases from V and 15 bases from J; bases unmatched to any gene: 14. Germline V lookup: CDR1 SGDLS, CDR2 YYNGEE. Combining the CDR3 with reference TRBV9 and TRBJ2-4 gives the whole variable domain DSGVTQTPKHLITATGQRVTLRCSPRSGDLSVYWYQQSLDQGLQFLIQYYNGEERAKGNILERFSAQQFPDLHSELNLSSLELGDSALYFCASSAGLATYERYFGAGTRLSVL.

V gene TRBV7-2 combines with J gene TRBJ2-1, with 10 nucleotides matching TRBD2. The trim removed 1 base at V and 8 bases at J, leaving 8 bases unmatched. CDR1 is SGHTA and CDR2 is FQGNSA in the germline V gene. The CDR3 sequence is 16 residues long. The DNA of the CDR3 is TGTGCCAGCAGCTTAGTCCCGGCTAGCGGGGGTGATGAGCAGTTCTTC. It is translated as CASSLVPASGGDEQFF. Looking up the rest from reference TRBV7-2 and TRBJ2-1 gives the full variable domain: GAGVSQSPSNKVTEKGKDVELRCDPISGHTALYWYRQSLGQGLEFLIYFQGNSAPDKSGLPSDRFSAERTGGSVSTLTIQRTQQEDSAVYLCASSLVPASGGDEQFFGPGTRLTVL.

J is TRBJ1-1 and V is TRBV25-1; 8 bases agree with TRBD1. This CDR3 has 15 amino acids. The V segment lost 0 bases and the J segment 6 bases; nucleotides outside the gene matches: 6. Per the germline V gene, CDR1 is MGHDK and CDR2 is SYGVNS. The CDR3, as DNA: TGTGCCAGCAGTGAATATGGACAGGGAAGATCTGAAGCTTTCTTT. Amino acids: CASSEYGQGRSEAFF.

Of note for this clonotype: It may be a read error: a sequence one base away is much more abundant. The chain links TRBV4-1 to TRBJ1-5; 7 bases agree with TRBD1. CDR1 and CDR2 from the germline V gene are MGHRA and YSYEKL. The CDR3 totals 16 residues. The CDR3 region has the DNA TGCGCCAGCAGCCAGGCCTGGACAGGTAGCAATCGGCCCCAGCATTTT. The encoded protein is CASSQAWTGSNRPQHF.

V and J are TRBV7-9 and TRBJ2-6; D might be TRBD1 (6 bases). The V gene lost 5 bases and the J gene lost 9 bases, with 17 bases spanning the gap. CDR3 length equals 15 residues. Germline values: CDR1 SEHNR, CDR2 FQNEAQ (reference sequence). The CDR3 bases are TGTGCCAGCAGCCCACAGAGATTCAGGGGCAACGTCCTGACTTTC. Encoded protein: CASSPQRFRGNVLTF.

Only a few counts were recorded for this clonotype. The V call is TRBV21-1, the J call TRBJ2-4; the table's TRBD1 call for D was not verified on the DNA. TRBV21-1 represents a pseudogene. This CDR3 is built from 15 residues. This chain's CDR3 is CASSEYPREGHIQYF. CDR3 DNA: TGTGCCAGCAGCGAATACCCCCGGGAAGGGCACATTCAGTACTTC.

In its sample, this clonotype was seen a few times. The CDR3, as DNA: TGTGCCAGCAGCCCTAGGACTAGCTTCGGTGAGCAGTTCTTC. Its protein product is CASSPRTSFGEQFF. V usage is TRBV7-2 and J usage is TRBJ2-1, with 8 positions matching TRBD2. V gave up 5 bases and J gave up 9 bases; unmatched junction bases: 9. CDR3 length: 14 residues. Germline V gene data show CDR1 as SGHTA and CDR2 as FQGNSA.

Concerning this clonotype: One end of the junction does not line up with germline, which may come from a read error. The rearrangement joins TRBV7-8 to TRBJ2-1; no definite D call. Germline-derived CDR1 and CDR2 are SGHVS and FQNEAQ. This CDR3 has 11 amino acids. The CDR3 nucleotides are TGCGCCAGCAGCTCTTCGTACGAGCAGTTCTTC. This gives the protein CASSSSYEQFF.

The rearrangement joins TRBV3-1 to TRBJ2-5; possible D gene TRBD2, 6 bases. CDR3 length: 13 residues. Deletions cut 1 base from V and 5 bases from J, with 8 bases between. CDR1 and CDR2 from the germline V gene are LGHDT and YNNKEL (reference sequence). CDR3 DNA: TGTGCCAGCAGCCAAGCGGAGGGGGAGACCCAGTACTTC. Amino acids: CASSQAEGETQYF.

The V gene is TRBV29-1, the J gene TRBJ1-2, with a weak D call TRBD1 (6 bases). V lost 3 bases and J 7 bases, leaving 21 bases between the germline ends. The CDR3 is made up of 15 amino acids. CDR1 and CDR2 (germline): SQVTM, ANQGSEA. CDR3 nucleotides: TGCAGCGTTGATCAAGGGGCGGGGGCGCAAAGTGGCTACACCTTC. It codes for CSVDQGAGAQSGYTF.

Comment on this clonotype: Compared with germline, one end of the junction differs, possibly owing to a read error. The chain has TRBV6-5 and TRBJ2-7, with D perhaps assigned TRBD1 or TRBD2 (6 bases each). CDR3 length: 13 amino acids. Germline-derived CDR1 and CDR2 are MNHEY and SVGAGI. CDR3: CASRRGVSFEQYF. DNA of the CDR3: TGTGCCAGCAGGAGGGGGGTCTCCTTCGAGCAGTACTTC.

CDR3 in DNA: TGTGCCAGCAGCCCCAAAAGGGTGGTGGGGGAGACCCAGTACTTC. Translated, it gives CASSPKRVVGETQYF. The chain couples TRBV3-1 to TRBJ2-5; no clear D. V lost 4 bases and J 5 bases, leaving 17 bases between the germline ends. The CDR3 length is 15 residues. Germline V lookup: CDR1 LGHDT, CDR2 YNNKEL (reference sequence).